The next 8 T cell receptor beta chains were all read from a single sample in a study of T cells in Graves' hyperthyroidism and ophthalmopathy. Amplification targeted TCR beta CDR3 regions from RNA transcripts. TCR CDR3 underwent first-round RT-PCR with the HTBI primer set. Each CDR3 protein gets one entry after TCRdb re-called the multiplex PCR reads with MiXCR. The sample consists of approximately 610,000 distinct CDR3 sequences, 16% of them appearing once. Sequencing was performed on blood. The source of these receptors is a woman aged 18 to 35 with Graves' hyperthyroidism.

This rearrangement joins TRBV7-2 to TRBJ2-2, with unresolved D. The CDR3 spans 12 residues. Germline lookup yields CDR1 SGHTA and CDR2 FQGNSA. Trimming took off 2 bases at V and 8 bases at J, with 6 bases between the two ends. CDR3 residues: CASSLWQGELFF. CDR3 in DNA: TGTGCCAGCAGCTTATGGCAGGGGGAGCTGTTTTTT.

At least ten counts were recorded for this clonotype. CDR3 nucleotides: TGTGCCAGCAGCCCACCCGCGGGCGGCAGGGACTACGAGCAGTACTTC. Residues: CASSPPAGGRDYEQYF. This chain links TRBV3-1 with TRBJ2-7; D may be TRBD1 or TRBD2 (5 bases each). The ends were cut back, 4 bases at V and 3 bases at J, with 19 bases in the middle. Per the germline V gene, CDR1 is LGHDT and CDR2 is YNNKEL (reference sequence). This CDR3 spans 16 amino acids.

Of note for this clonotype: Since a much larger clone is just one base distant, this may be a read error. Here the CDR3 omits its conserved ending phenylalanine or tryptophan, so a read error is the likely source. This sequence joins TRBV24-1 and TRBJ2-5, with D unresolved. Trimming left V 0 bases short and J 5 bases short, with 18 bases between. The CDR3 has 17 residues. CDR1 is KGHDR, CDR2 SFDVKD, per germline. CDR3 sequence: CATSDLRMGEGKETQYL. CDR3 DNA: TGTGCCACCAGTGATTTGCGCATGGGCGAAGGCAAGGAGACCCAGTACCTC.

The table lists this clonotype with many counts. The CDR3 loop is CASSPLRDRDYGYTF. In DNA form, the CDR3 reads TGTGCCAGCAGTCCCCTAAGAGACAGGGACTATGGCTACACCTTC. The rearrangement uses TRBV27 and TRBJ1-2; 7 positions match TRBD1. The CDR3 loop spans 15 amino acids. In germline, CDR1 is MNHEY, CDR2 SMNVEV (reference sequence). J lost 3 bases, V lost 5 bases, and 9 bases had no gene match.

This clonotype has more than one count but fewer than ten. Compared with germline, one end of the junction differs, possibly owing to a read error. The V call is TRBV20-1, the J call TRBJ2-7; TRBD2 matches at 10 bases. The CDR3 runs to 15 residues. Germline assignment: CDR1 DFQATT and CDR2 SNEGSKA (reference sequence). The CDR3 sequence: CSARDLLAGSYDQYF. CDR3 sequence (DNA): TGCAGTGCTAGGGACCTACTAGCGGGATCATACGACCAGTACTTC.

This clonotype was detected many times. The rearrangement joins TRBV20-1 to TRBJ1-5, with D perhaps matching TRBD1 (5 bases). The V gene's germline CDR1 is DFQATT and CDR2 SNEGSKA (reference sequence). The CDR3 is 14 residues long. The V end lost 2 bases, the J end lost 6 bases, and 14 bases lay between the germline ends. The CDR3, as DNA: TGCAGTGCTAGACCGGGGGGGGATCGTCAGCCCCAGCATTTT. It encodes CSARPGGDRQPQHF.

This rearrangement joins TRBV19 to TRBJ2-1; 8 bases align to TRBD2. The length of the CDR3 is 17 residues. J gave up 5 bases and V 5 bases, and 14 bases lay outside the gene matches. Per germline, CDR1 LNHDA and CDR2 SQIVND (reference sequence). The CDR3 loop reads CASSGRQGGRTHNEQFF. The CDR3 DNA reads TGTGCCAGTAGTGGCCGCCAAGGCGGGAGGACGCACAATGAGCAGTTCTTC. Using reference TRBV19 and TRBJ2-1 for the parts outside the CDR3, the full variable domain is DGGITQSPKYLFRKEGQNVTLSCEQNLNHDAMYWYRQDPGQGLRLIYYSQIVNDFQKGDIAEGYSVSREKKESFPLTVTSAQKNPTAFYLCASSGRQGGRTHNEQFFGPGTRLTVL.

The V call is TRBV5-1, the J call TRBJ2-2; D is unresolved. CDR3 length equals 16 residues. Germline CDR1 SGHRS, CDR2 YFSETQ. V gave up 4 bases and J gave up 4 bases, with 17 bases separating them. CDR3 sequence (DNA): TGCGCCAGCAGCCGCCCCGACTTGGCTGGCACCGGGGAGCTGTTTTTT. Its translation: CASSRPDLAGTGELFF. Filled out from reference TRBV5-1 and TRBJ2-2, the complete variable domain reads KAGVTQTPRYLIKTRGQQVTLSCSPISGHRSVSWYQQTPGQGLQFLFEYFSETQRNKGNFPGRFSGRQFSNSRSEMNVSTLELGDSALYLCASSRPDLAGTGELFFGEGSRLTVL.